The T cell receptor beta chain described here comes from a study of T cell clones after liver transplantation. Study as a whole: Post-transplant blood was tracked for graft-donor-reactive T cell clones identified in a pre-transplant mixed lymphocyte reaction. Pre-transplant mixed lymphocyte reactions yielded third-party-reactive TCRbeta sequences as comparators for graft-donor-reactive sequences. The study, taken as a whole, reports: Rather than being deleted, graft donor-reactive T cells may have moved into the graft.

Data came from immunoSEQ multiplex PCR; TCRdb stores just in-frame clones and leaves some out. The sample carries about 75,000 clones, roughly 80% recorded once. About this clone: Its target is not known.

CDR3 length: 14 amino acids. The germline V and J ends were trimmed by 0 bases and 5 bases, with 8 bases remaining between them. Germline CDR1 is SGHDT and CDR2 is YYEEEE. This receptor was taken from a human patient who received a liver transplant. The T cells may partly be graft donor cells. The chain has TRBV5-6 and TRBJ2-2; weak D call: TRBD1 (6 bases). Sequencing was performed on CD4+ T cells from blood, taken about 50 months after liver transplant. DNA of the CDR3: TGTGCCAGCAGCTTGGGAGGGGGTACCGGGGAGCTGTTTTTT. Its protein product is CASSLGGGTGELFF.